This T cell receptor (beta chain) is from a study of blood T cell repertoires in COVID-19. Some clones are missing from TCRdb's copy, which holds only in-frame ones; the method was immunoSEQ multiplex PCR. Among a few hundred thousand clones, almost 85% were seen once, and the ten largest hold around 7.2%. After removal of 4 bases from V and 5 bases from J, the junction contained 10 bases not matched to a gene. The germline V gene encodes CDR1 LNHDA and CDR2 SQIVND (reference sequence). There are 17 residues in the CDR3. The sequencing sample was made of peripheral blood. This TCR was sampled from a human donor in a cohort sampled during active COVID-19. V is TRBV19 and J is TRBJ2-3; the match to TRBD2 covers 12 bases. The CDR3 reads CASSTRPLAGGGDTQYF. DNA for the CDR3: TGTGCCAGTAGTACCCGCCCACTAGCGGGGGGTGGAGATACGCAGTATTTT.